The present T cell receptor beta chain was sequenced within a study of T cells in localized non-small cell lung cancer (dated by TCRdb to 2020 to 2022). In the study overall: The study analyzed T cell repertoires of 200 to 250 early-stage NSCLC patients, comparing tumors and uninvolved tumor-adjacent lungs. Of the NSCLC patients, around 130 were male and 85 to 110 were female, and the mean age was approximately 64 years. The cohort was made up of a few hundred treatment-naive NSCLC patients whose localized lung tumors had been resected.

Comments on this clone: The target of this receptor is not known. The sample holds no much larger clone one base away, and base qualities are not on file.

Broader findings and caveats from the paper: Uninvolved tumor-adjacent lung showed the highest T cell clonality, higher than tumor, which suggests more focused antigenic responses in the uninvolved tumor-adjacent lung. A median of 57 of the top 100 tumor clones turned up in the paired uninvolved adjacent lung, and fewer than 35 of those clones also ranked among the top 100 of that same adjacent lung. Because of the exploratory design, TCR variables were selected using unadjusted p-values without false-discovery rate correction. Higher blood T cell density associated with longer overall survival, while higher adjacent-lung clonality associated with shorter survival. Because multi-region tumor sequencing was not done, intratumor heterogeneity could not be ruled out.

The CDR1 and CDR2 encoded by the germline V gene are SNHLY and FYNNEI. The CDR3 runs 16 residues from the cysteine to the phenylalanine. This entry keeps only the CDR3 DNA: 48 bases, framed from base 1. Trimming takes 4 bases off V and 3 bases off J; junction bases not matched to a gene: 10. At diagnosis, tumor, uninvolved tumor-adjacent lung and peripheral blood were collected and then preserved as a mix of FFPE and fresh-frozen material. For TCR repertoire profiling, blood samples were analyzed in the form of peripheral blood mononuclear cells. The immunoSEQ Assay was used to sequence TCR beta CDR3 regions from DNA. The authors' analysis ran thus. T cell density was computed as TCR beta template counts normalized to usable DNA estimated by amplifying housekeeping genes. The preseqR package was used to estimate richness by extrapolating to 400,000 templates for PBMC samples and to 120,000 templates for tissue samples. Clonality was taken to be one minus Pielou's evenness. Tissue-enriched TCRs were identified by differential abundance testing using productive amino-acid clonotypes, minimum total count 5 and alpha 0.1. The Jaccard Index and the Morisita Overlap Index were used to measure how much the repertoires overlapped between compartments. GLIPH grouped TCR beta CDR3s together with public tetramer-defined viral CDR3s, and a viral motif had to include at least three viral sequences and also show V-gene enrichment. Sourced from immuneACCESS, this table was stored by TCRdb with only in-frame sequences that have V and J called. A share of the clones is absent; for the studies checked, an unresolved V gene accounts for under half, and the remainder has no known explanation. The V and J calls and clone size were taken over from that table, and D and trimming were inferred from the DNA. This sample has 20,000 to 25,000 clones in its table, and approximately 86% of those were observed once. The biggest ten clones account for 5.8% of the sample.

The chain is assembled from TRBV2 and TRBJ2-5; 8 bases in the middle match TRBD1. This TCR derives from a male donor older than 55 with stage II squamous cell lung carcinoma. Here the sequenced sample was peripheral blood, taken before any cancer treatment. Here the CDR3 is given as CASSGLRTGRKETQYF. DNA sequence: TGTGCCAGCAGTGGCCTGAGGACAGGGCGAAAAGAGACCCAGTACTTC.